Listed below are T cell receptor beta chains from one sample, sequenced in a study of cytomegalovirus exposure and HLA in healthy donors. The table came from immunoSEQ multiplex PCR; TCRdb's copy has only in-frame clones and leaves some out. Of 150,000 to 200,000 clones in the sample, 60% to 80% were seen once. Input material: PBMCs. Every receptor here comes from a woman in her forties or fifties in good health and CMV-seropositive. Both conserved end residues are part of each CDR3. A D gene is named only where the DNA matches it firmly. Only part of the rows carry a size: once, few, many, or a class if the clone is expanded.

D	V	length	J	size	CDR3	DNA
-	TRBV4-1	16	TRBJ2-2	-	CASSHNTGKNTGELFF	TGCGCCAGCAGCCATAACACAGGGAAGAACACCGGGGAGCTGTTTTTT
TRBD1	TRBV5-6	16	TRBJ1-4	-	CASSLPGQGEGEKLFF	TGTGCCAGCAGCTTGCCCGGACAGGGGGAGGGTGAAAAACTGTTTTTT
TRBD1	TRBV15	15	TRBJ1-4	-	CATRTGSVTNEKLFF	TGTGCCACCCGGACAGGGTCGGTCACTAATGAAAAACTGTTTTTT
-	TRBV7-3	13	TRBJ2-1	-	CASSLPGGTQQFF	TGTGCCAGCAGCTTACCAGGTGGTACCCAGCAGTTCTTC
-	TRBV6-1	13	TRBJ1-2	-	CASNEGLNYGYTF	TGTGCCAGCAACGAGGGATTAAACTATGGCTACACCTTC
-	TRBV4-2	13	TRBJ2-5	-	CASSQDRRETQYF	TGTGCCAGCAGCCAAGATAGGAGGGAGACCCAGTACTTC
-	TRBV6-4	15	TRBJ2-3	-	CASSDSRLVTDTQYF	TGTGCCAGCAGTGACTCGAGACTAGTAACAGATACGCAGTATTTT
-	TRBV6-4	14	TRBJ2-3	-	CASNSGGITDTQYF	TGTGCCAGCAATAGCGGAGGGATCACAGATACGCAGTATTTT
TRBD1	TRBV11-2	13	TRBJ1-1	-	CASSLGGQTEAFF	TGTGCCAGCAGCTTAGGGGGACAGACCGAAGCTTTCTTT
-	TRBV10-3	12	TRBJ2-7	-	CAISETAYEQYF	TGTGCCATCAGCGAGACAGCTTACGAGCAGTACTTC
-	TRBV19	15	TRBJ1-3	-	CASSISGAKRNTIYF	TGTGCCAGTAGTATATCTGGGGCAAAGAGAAACACCATATATTTT
-	TRBV14	15	TRBJ1-3	-	CASSQGRGGRNTIYF	TGTGCCAGCAGCCAGGGTCGGGGAGGTAGAAACACCATATATTTT
-	TRBV28	13	TRBJ1-1	-	CASSLPQNTEAFF	TGTGCCAGCAGTTTACCCCAAAACACTGAAGCTTTCTTT
TRBD1	TRBV6-5	16	TRBJ1-1	-	CASSYSTGTVNTEAFF	TGTGCCAGCAGTTACTCCACCGGGACAGTGAACACTGAAGCTTTCTTT
TRBD1	TRBV6-1	13	TRBJ1-1	-	CASTAGGLTEAFF	TGTGCCAGCACCGCAGGGGGATTAACTGAAGCTTTCTTT
TRBD2	TRBV7-9	15	TRBJ2-2	few	CASRRASGGSGELFF	TGTGCCAGCAGACGGGCTAGCGGGGGTTCCGGGGAGCTGTTTTTT
-	TRBV19	15	TRBJ1-2	-	CASTFTQGRDYGYTF	TGTGCCAGTACCTTTACACAGGGAAGAGACTATGGCTACACCTTC
TRBD2	TRBV2	17	TRBJ2-1	-	CASSGTSGGSSYNEQFF	TGTGCCAGCAGCGGGACTAGCGGGGGAAGCTCCTACAATGAGCAGTTCTTC
TRBD2	TRBV7-3	13	TRBJ2-1	-	CASSLLAGNEQFF	TGTGCCAGCAGCTTACTAGCGGGCAATGAGCAGTTCTTC
TRBD1	TRBV6-6	15	TRBJ1-5	-	CASSSQGVGNQPQHF	TGTGCCAGCAGTTCGCAGGGGGTTGGCAATCAGCCCCAGCATTTT
TRBD1	TRBV10-3	19	TRBJ2-4	-	CAISVAGQGLRIAKNIQYF	TGTGCCATCAGTGTAGCCGGACAGGGGCTGAGAATAGCCAAAAACATTCAGTACTTC
-	TRBV20-1	11	TRBJ1-6	-	CSARQDSPLHF	TGCAGTGCTCGACAGGATTCACCCCTCCACTTT
TRBD1	TRBV2	13	TRBJ1-2	-	CANPGQGLYGYTF	TGTGCCAATCCGGGACAGGGCCTCTATGGCTACACCTTC
-	TRBV10-3	14	TRBJ1-5	few	CAISDGEVNQPQHF	TGTGCCATCAGTGATGGGGAGGTCAATCAGCCCCAGCATTTT
-	TRBV6-5	14	TRBJ2-1	-	CASSSAVGYNEQFF	TGTGCCAGCAGTTCGGCGGTTGGCTACAATGAGCAGTTCTTC
TRBD2	TRBV6-1	16	TRBJ2-5	few	CASSEGGAGGHETQYF	TGTGCCAGCAGTGAAGGAGGGGCGGGGGGGCATGAGACCCAGTACTTC
-	TRBV7-9	15	TRBJ1-2	-	CASSLASGDMGGYTF	TGTGCCAGCAGCTTAGCTTCTGGAGATATGGGTGGCTACACCTTC
-	TRBV5-6	16	TRBJ1-3	-	CASSWTSAITGNTIYF	TGTGCCAGCAGCTGGACAAGCGCCATCACTGGAAACACCATATATTTT
-	TRBV27	12	TRBJ2-4	-	CASSFGRGIQYF	TGTGCCAGCAGTTTTGGACGGGGCATTCAGTACTTC
-	TRBV25-1	14	TRBJ1-5	-	CASSNPNSNQPQHF	TGTGCCAGCAGCAACCCTAATAGCAATCAGCCCCAGCATTTT
-	TRBV18	14	TRBJ2-5	-	CASSPGPTQETQYF	TGTGCCAGCTCACCAGGGCCTACACAAGAGACCCAGTACTTC
-	TRBV30	16	TRBJ2-1	-	CAWSSGGPHSYNEQFF	TGTGCCTGGAGTTCAGGTGGCCCCCACTCCTACAATGAGCAGTTCTTC
TRBD1	TRBV12-5	14	TRBJ2-5	-	CASGLGQAEETQYF	TGTGCTAGTGGTTTAGGACAGGCCGAAGAGACCCAGTACTTC
-	TRBV5-5	15	TRBJ1-6	-	CASSLVGAGNSPLHF	TGTGCCAGCAGCTTGGTAGGGGCAGGGAATTCACCCCTCCACTTT
TRBD1	TRBV5-1	15	TRBJ2-7	once	CASSLVQGASYEQYF	TGCGCCAGCAGCTTGGTCCAGGGGGCTTCCTACGAGCAGTACTTC
-	TRBV4-1	16	TRBJ1-2	-	CASSQVNQGSRGGYTF	TGCGCCAGCAGCCAAGTAAATCAGGGATCGCGAGGTGGCTACACCTTC
TRBD1	TRBV13	15	TRBJ1-1	-	CASSLLDRRDTEAFF	TGTGCCAGCAGCTTACTGGACAGGAGGGACACTGAAGCTTTCTTT
-	TRBV15	17	TRBJ2-1	few	CATSGNRHAGSYNEQFF	TGTGCCACCAGCGGCAACAGACACGCAGGCTCCTACAATGAGCAGTTCTTC
-	TRBV7-2	15	TRBJ1-6	-	CASSPAPSAGSPLHF	TGTGCCAGCAGCCCCGCACCCTCGGCGGGTTCACCCCTCCACTTT
-	TRBV19	13	TRBJ2-3	few	CASRSDSVDTQYF	TGTGCCAGTAGGTCAGATTCTGTGGATACGCAGTATTTT
TRBD1	TRBV27	16	TRBJ1-1	few	CASSRQGAMGNTEAFF	TGTGCCAGCAGCCGACAGGGGGCCATGGGGAACACTGAAGCTTTCTTT
-	TRBV5-4	12	TRBJ1-1	few	CASSLGRAEAFF	TGTGCCAGCAGCTTGGGCAGGGCTGAAGCTTTCTTT
-	TRBV19	16	TRBJ2-6	-	CASSIAKAAGANVLTF	TGTGCCAGTAGTATAGCTAAGGCGGCTGGGGCCAACGTCCTGACTTTC
TRBD1	TRBV5-1	15	TRBJ1-6	-	CASSLRTGRNSPLHF	TGCGCCAGCAGCTTGCGGACAGGGCGTAATTCACCCCTCCACTTT
-	TRBV7-8	13	TRBJ1-1	-	CASSLTENTEAFF	TGTGCCAGCAGCCTGACTGAGAACACTGAAGCTTTCTTT
-	TRBV9	14	TRBJ2-7	-	CASSVADTSYEQYF	TGTGCCAGCAGCGTAGCGGACACCTCCTACGAGCAGTACTTC
-	TRBV2	15	TRBJ1-5	few	CASSETRVRNQPQHF	TGTGCCAGCAGTGAAACTAGGGTTCGCAATCAGCCCCAGCATTTT
TRBD1	TRBV25-1	16	TRBJ1-4	few	CASSIGATGGSEKLFF	TGTGCCAGCAGTATAGGGGCCACAGGGGGGAGTGAAAAACTGTTTTTT
TRBD1	TRBV2	14	TRBJ1-1	once	CASSDRTGNTEAFF	TGTGCCAGCAGTGATAGGACAGGGAACACTGAAGCTTTCTTT
-	TRBV7-9	17	TRBJ1-1	-	CASSLVGGGRSYTEAFF	TGTGCCAGCAGCTTAGTCGGCGGGGGGCGAAGTTACACTGAAGCTTTCTTT
-	TRBV27	15	TRBJ2-7	-	CASSSRQGAWNEQYF	TGTGCCAGCAGTTCCCGCCAGGGCGCTTGGAACGAGCAGTACTTC
-	TRBV27	14	TRBJ2-7	-	CASSLRGQRYEQYF	TGTGCCAGCAGTTTAAGAGGACAGCGCTACGAGCAGTACTTC
TRBD2	TRBV9	15	TRBJ2-7	once	CASSVEIAGIDEQYF	TGTGCCAGCAGCGTAGAGATAGCGGGGATCGACGAGCAGTACTTC
-	TRBV5-1	14	TRBJ1-1	-	CASSWGTANTEAFF	TGCGCCAGCAGCTGGGGGACTGCCAACACTGAAGCTTTCTTT
TRBD1	TRBV5-1	14	TRBJ2-7	once	CASSGGQTTYEQYF	TGCGCCAGCAGCGGGGGACAGACCACCTACGAGCAGTACTTC